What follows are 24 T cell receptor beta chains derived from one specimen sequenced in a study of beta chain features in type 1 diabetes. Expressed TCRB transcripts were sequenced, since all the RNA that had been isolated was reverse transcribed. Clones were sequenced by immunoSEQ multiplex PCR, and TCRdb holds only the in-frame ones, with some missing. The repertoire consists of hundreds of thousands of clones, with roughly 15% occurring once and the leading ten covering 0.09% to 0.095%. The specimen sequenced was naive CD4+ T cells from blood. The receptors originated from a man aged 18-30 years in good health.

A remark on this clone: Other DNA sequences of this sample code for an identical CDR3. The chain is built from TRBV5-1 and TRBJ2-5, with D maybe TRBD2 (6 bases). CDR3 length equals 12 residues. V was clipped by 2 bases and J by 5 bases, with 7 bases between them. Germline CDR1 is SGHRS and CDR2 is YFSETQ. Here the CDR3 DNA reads TGCGCCAGCAGCTTTGGGGGGGAGACCCAGTACTTC. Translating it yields CASSFGGETQYF. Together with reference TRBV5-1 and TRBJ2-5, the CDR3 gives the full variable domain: KAGVTQTPRYLIKTRGQQVTLSCSPISGHRSVSWYQQTPGQGLQFLFEYFSETQRNKGNFPGRFSGRQFSNSRSEMNVSTLELGDSALYLCASSFGGETQYFGPGTRLLVL.

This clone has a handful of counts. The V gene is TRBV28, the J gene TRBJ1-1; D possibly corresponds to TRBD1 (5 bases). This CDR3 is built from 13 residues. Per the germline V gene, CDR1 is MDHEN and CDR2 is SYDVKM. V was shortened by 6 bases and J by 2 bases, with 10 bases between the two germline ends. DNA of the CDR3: TGTGCCAGCAGAGGGGTTGTAAACACTGAAGCTTTCTTT. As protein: CASRGVVNTEAFF.

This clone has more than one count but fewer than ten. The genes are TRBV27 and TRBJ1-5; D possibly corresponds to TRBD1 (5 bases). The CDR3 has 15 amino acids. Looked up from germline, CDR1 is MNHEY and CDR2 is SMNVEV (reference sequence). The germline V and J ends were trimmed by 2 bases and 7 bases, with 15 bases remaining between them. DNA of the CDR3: TGTGCCAGCAGTTTAGAGTTTAGGGGTAGACAGCCCCAGCATTTT. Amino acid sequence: CASSLEFRGRQPQHF.

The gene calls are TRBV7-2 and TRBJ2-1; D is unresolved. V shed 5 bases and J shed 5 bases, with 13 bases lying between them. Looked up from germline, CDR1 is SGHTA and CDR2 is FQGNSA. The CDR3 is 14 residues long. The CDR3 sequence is CASSPWVSHNEQFF. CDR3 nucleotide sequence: TGTGCCAGCAGCCCCTGGGTAAGCCACAATGAGCAGTTCTTC. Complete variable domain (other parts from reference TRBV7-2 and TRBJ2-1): GAGVSQSPSNKVTEKGKDVELRCDPISGHTALYWYRQSLGQGLEFLIYFQGNSAPDKSGLPSDRFSAERTGGSVSTLTIQRTQQEDSAVYLCASSPWVSHNEQFFGPGTRLTVL.

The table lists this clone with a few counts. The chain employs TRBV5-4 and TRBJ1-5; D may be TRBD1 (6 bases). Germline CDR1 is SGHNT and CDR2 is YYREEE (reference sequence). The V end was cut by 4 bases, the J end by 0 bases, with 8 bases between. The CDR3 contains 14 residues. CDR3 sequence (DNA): TGTGCCAGCAGCATACAGGGTAGCAATCAGCCCCAGCATTTT. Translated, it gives CASSIQGSNQPQHF.

In nucleotides, the CDR3 is TGTGCCAGTAGTTCATTACCTGGCTACACCTTC. It translates to CASSSLPGYTF. The genes are TRBV19 and TRBJ1-2; D is uncertain. This CDR3 has 11 residues. Germline V gene sequence: CDR1 LNHDA, CDR2 SQIVND (reference sequence). V was shortened by 5 bases and J by 7 bases, with 8 bases between the two germline ends.

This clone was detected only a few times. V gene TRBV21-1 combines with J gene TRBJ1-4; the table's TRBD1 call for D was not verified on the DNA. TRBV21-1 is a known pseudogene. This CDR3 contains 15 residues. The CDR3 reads CASSKRTGTNEKLFF. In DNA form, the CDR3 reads TGTGCCAGCAGCAAAAGGACAGGAACAAATGAAAAACTGTTTTTT.

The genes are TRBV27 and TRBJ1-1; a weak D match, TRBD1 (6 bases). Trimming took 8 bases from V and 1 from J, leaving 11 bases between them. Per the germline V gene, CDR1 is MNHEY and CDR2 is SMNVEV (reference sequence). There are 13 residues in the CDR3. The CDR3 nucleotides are TGTGCCAGCTATGGACAGAAGAACACTGAAGCTTTCTTT. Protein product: CASYGQKNTEAFF.

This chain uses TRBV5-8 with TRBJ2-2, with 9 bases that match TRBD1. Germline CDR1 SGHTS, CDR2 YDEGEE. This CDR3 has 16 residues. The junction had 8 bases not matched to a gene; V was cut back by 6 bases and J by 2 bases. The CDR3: CASIRGTGRNTGELFF. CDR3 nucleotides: TGTGCCAGCATCCGGGGGACAGGGCGAAACACCGGGGAGCTGTTTTTT.

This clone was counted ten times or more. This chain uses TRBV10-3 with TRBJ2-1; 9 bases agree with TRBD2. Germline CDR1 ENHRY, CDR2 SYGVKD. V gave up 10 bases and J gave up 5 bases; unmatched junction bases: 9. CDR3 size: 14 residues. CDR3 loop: CATQAASGNNEQFF. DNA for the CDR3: TGTGCCACCCAGGCGGCTAGCGGGAACAATGAGCAGTTCTTC.

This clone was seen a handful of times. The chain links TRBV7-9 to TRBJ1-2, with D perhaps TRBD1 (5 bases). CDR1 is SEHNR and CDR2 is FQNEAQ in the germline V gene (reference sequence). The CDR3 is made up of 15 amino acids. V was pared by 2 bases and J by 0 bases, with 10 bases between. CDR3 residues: CASSLPRATNYGYTF. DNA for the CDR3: TGTGCCAGCAGCTTACCCAGGGCAACTAACTATGGCTACACCTTC.

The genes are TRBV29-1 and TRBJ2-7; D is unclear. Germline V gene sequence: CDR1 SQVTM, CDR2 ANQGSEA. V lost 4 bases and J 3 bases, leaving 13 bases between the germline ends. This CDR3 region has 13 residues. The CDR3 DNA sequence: TGCAGCGTTGGTAAGGACCTTCTCTACGAGCAGTACTTC. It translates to CSVGKDLLYEQYF.

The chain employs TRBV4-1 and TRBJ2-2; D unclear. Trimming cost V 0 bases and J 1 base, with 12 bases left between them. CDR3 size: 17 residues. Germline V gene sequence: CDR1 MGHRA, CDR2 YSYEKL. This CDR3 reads CASSQDGPARNTGELFF. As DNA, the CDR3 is TGCGCCAGCAGCCAAGATGGTCCAGCACGGAACACCGGGGAGCTGTTTTTT.

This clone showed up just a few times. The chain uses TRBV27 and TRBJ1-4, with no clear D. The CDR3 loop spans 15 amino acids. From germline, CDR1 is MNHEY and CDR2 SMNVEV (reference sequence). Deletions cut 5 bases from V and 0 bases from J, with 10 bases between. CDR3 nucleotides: TGTGCCAGCAGTCCGCGACGGGCAACTAATGAAAAACTGTTTTTT. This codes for CASSPRRATNEKLFF.

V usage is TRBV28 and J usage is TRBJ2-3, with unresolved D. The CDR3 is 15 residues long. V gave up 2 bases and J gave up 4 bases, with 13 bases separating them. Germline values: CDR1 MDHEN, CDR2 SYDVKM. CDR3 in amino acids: CASSLKQPGPDTQYF. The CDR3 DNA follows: TGTGCCAGCAGTTTAAAGCAGCCCGGGCCAGATACGCAGTATTTT. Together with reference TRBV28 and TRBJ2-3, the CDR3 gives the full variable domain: DVKVTQSSRYLVKRTGEKVFLECVQDMDHENMFWYRQDPGLGLRLIYFSYDVKMKEKGDIPEGYSVSREKKERFSLILESASTNQTSMYLCASSLKQPGPDTQYFGPGTRLTVL.

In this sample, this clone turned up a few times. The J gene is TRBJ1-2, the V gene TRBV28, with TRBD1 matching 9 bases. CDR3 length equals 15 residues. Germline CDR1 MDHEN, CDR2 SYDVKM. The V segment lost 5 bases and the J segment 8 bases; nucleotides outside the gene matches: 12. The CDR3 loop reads CASSKITQGALGYTF. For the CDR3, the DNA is TGTGCCAGCAGTAAAATCACACAGGGGGCGCTGGGCTACACCTTC.

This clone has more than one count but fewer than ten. The CDR3 reads CASSPRTGRSQETQYF. CDR3 bases: TGTGCCAGCTCACCGCGGACAGGGAGGTCCCAAGAGACCCAGTACTTC. The gene calls are TRBV18 and TRBJ2-5; TRBD1 matches at 8 bases. Germline CDR1 is KGHSH and CDR2 is LQKENI. V lost 3 bases, J lost 1 base, and 7 bases stayed unmatched. This CDR3 has 16 residues.

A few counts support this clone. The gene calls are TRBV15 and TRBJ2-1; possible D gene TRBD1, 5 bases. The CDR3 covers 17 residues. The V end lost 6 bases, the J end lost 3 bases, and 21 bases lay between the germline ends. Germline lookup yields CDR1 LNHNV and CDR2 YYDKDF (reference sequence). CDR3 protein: CATSQGRLDADYNEQFF. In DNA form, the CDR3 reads TGTGCCACCAGTCAGGGCAGGCTAGATGCGGACTACAATGAGCAGTTCTTC.

The CDR3 sequence is CASSGVASGANVLTF. The DNA for the CDR3 is TGCGCCAGCAGCGGAGTCGCGTCTGGGGCCAACGTCCTGACTTTC. This chain uses TRBV5-1 with TRBJ2-6; D gene unclear. V lost 4 bases and J lost 1, with 9 bases in between. In germline, CDR1 is SGHRS, CDR2 YFSETQ. The CDR3 length is 15 residues.

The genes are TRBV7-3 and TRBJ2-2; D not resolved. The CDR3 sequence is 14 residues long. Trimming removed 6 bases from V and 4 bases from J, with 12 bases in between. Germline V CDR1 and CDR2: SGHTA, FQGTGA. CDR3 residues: CASSEVLATGELFF. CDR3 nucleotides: TGTGCCAGCAGTGAGGTTCTCGCCACCGGGGAGCTGTTTTTT. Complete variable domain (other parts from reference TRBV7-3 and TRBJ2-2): GAGVSQTPSNKVTEKGKYVELRCDPISGHTALYWYRQSLGQGPEFLIYFQGTGAADDSGLPNDRFFAVRPEGSVSTLKIQRTERGDSAVYLCASSEVLATGELFFGEGSRLTVL.

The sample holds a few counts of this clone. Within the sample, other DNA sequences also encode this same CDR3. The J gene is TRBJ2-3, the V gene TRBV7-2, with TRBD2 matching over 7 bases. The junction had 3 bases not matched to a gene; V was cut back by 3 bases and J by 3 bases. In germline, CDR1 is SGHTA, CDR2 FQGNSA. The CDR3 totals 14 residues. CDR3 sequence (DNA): TGTGCCAGCAGCTTTGGACTAGGGACAGATACGCAGTATTTT. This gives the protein CASSFGLGTDTQYF.

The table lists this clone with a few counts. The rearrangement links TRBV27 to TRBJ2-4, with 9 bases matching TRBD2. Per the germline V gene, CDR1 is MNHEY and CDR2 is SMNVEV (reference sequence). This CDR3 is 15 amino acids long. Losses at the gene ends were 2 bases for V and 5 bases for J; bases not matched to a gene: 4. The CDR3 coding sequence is TGTGCCAGCAGTTTAGGTAGCGGGAGAGAAAACATTCAGTACTTC. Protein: CASSLGSGRENIQYF.

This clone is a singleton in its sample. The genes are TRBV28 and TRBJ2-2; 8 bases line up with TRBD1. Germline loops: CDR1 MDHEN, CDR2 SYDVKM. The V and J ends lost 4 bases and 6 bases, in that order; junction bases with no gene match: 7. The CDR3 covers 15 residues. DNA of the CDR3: TGTGCCAGCAGTTCCGGACAGGGATGGCCCGGGGAGCTGTTTTTT. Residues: CASSSGQGWPGELFF.

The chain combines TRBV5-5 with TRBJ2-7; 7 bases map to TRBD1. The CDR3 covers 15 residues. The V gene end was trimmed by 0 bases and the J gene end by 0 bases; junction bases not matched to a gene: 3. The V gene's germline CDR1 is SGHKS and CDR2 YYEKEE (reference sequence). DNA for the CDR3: TGTGCCAGCAGCTTGGGACAGGGCCTCTCCTACGAGCAGTACTTC. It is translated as CASSLGQGLSYEQYF.